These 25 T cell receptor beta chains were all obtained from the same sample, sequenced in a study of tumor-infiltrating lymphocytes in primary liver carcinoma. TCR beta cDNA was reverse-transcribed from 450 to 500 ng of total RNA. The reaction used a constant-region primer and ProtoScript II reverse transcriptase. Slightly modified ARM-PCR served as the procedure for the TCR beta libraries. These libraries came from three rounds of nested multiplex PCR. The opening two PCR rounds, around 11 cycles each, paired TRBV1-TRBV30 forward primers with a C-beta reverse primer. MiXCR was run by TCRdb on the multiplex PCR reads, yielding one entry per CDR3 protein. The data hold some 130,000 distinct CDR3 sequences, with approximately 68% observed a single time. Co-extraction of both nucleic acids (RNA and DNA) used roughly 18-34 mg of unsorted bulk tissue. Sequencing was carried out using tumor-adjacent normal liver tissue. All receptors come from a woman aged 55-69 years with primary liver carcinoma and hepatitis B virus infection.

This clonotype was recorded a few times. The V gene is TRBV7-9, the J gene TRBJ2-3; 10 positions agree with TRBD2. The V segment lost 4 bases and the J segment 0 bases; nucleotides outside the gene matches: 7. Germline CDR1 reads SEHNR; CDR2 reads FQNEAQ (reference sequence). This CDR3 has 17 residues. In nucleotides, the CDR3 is TGTGCCAGCAGCTCCCCAGCGGGAGGGTCTAGCACAGATACGCAGTATTTT. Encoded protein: CASSSPAGGSSTDTQYF.

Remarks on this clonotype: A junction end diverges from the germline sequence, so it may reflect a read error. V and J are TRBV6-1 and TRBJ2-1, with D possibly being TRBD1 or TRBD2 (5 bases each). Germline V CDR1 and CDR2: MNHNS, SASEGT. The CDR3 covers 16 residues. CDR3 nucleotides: TGTGCCAGCAGTGCCTTGGAGGACAACTCCTTCAATGAGCAGTTCTTC. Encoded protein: CASSALEDNSFNEQFF.

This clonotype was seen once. The CDR3 loop is CISSLASGAGGYEQYV. CDR3 DNA sequence: TGTATCAGCAGCTTAGCGTCGGGGGCAGGAGGCTACGAGCAGTACGTC. This sequence joins TRBV11-2 and TRBJ2-7, with D possibly being TRBD1 or TRBD2 (6 bases each). CDR1 SGHAT and CDR2 FQNNGV come from the germline V gene. This CDR3 comprises 16 residues.

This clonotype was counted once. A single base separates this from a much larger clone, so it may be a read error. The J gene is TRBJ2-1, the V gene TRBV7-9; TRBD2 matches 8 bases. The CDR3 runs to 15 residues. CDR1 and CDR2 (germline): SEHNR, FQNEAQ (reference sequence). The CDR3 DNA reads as TGTGACAGCAGCTTATTCGGGAGGGGCGACAATGAGCAGTTCTTC. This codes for CDSSLFGRGDNEQFF.

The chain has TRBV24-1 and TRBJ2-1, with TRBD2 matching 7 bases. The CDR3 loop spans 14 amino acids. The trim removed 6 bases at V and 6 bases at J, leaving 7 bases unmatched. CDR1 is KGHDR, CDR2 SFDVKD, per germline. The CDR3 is CATSHSSGRNEQFF. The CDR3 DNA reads TGTGCCACCAGTCATTCTAGCGGCCGCAATGAGCAGTTCTTC.

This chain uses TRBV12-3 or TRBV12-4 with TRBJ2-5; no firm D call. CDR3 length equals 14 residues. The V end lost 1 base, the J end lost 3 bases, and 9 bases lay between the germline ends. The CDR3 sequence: CASSLDDWEETQYF. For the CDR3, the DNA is TGTGCCAGCAGTTTAGATGACTGGGAAGAGACCCAGTACTTC.

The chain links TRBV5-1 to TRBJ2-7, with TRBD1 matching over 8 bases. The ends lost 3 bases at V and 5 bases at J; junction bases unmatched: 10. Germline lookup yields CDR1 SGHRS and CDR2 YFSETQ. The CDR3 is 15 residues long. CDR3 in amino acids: CASSYRTGSANEQYF. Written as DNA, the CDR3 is TGCGCCAGCAGCTACAGGACAGGGTCGGCCAACGAGCAGTACTTC.

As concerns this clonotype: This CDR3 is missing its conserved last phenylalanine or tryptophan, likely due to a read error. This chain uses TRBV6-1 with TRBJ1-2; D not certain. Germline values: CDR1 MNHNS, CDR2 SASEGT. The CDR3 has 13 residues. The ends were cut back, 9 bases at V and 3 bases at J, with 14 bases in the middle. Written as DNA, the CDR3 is TGTGCCAGTAGCGGGCTAGGGTACTATGGCTACACCTCC. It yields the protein CASSGLGYYGYTS.

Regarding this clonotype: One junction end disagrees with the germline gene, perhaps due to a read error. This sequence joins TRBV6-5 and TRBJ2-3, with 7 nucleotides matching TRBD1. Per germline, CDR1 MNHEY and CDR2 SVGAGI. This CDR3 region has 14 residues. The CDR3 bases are TGTGCCAGCAGCCTCGACAGAGGGACAGATATGCAGTATTTT. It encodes CASSLDRGTDMQYF.

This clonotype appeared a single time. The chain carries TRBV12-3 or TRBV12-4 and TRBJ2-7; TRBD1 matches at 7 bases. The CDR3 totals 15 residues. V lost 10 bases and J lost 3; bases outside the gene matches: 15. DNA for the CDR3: TGTGCCAACACGCGAGTCGGGTCAGGGGGCTACGAGCAGTACTTC. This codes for CANTRVGSGGYEQYF.

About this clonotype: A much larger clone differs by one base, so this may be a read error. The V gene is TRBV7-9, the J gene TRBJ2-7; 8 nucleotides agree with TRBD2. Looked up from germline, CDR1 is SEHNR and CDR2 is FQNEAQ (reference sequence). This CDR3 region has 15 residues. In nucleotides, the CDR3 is TGTGTCAGCAGCTTAGCGGGGACCAACCCGGGGGAGCAGTACTTC. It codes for CVSSLAGTNPGEQYF. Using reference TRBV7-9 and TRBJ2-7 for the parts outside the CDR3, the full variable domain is DTGVSQNPRHKITKRGQNVTFRCDPISEHNRLYWYRQTLGQGPEFLTYFQNEAQLEKSRLLSDRFSAERPKGSFSTLEIQRTEQGDSAMYLCVSSLAGTNPGEQYFGPGTRLTVT.

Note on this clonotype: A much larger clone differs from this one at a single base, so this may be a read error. As DNA, the CDR3 is TGTGCCAGCAGTTTGGAGGGAGACACAGATACGCACTATTTT. Protein sequence: CASSLEGDTDTHYF. V is TRBV28 and J is TRBJ2-3; perhaps TRBD2 as D (6 bases). From germline, CDR1 is MDHEN and CDR2 SYDVKM. CDR3 length: 14 amino acids.

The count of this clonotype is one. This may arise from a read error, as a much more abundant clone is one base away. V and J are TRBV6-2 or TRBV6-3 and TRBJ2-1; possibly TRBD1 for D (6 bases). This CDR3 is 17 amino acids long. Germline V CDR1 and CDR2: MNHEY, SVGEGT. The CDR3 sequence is CASKGEYLPYSYDEQFF. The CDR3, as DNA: TGTGCCAGCAAGGGGGAGTACCTCCCCTACTCCTACGATGAGCAGTTCTTC.

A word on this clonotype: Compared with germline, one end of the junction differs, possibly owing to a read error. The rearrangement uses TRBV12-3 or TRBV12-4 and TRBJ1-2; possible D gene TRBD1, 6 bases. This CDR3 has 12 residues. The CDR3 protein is CASSPGTHGCTF. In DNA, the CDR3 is TGTGCCAGCAGTCCAGGGACACATGGCTGCACCTTC.

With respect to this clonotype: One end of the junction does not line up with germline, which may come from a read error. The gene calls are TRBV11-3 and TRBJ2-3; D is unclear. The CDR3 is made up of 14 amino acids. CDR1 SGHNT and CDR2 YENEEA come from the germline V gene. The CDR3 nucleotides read TGTGCCAGGAGCTTATGTACAACCACAGATACGCAGTATTTT. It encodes CARSLCTTTDTQYF.

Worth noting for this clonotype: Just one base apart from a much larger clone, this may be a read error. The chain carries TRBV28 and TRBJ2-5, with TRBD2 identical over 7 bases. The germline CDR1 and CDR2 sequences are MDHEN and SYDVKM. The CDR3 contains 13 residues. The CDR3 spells CASTGGLQDTQYF. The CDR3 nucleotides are TGTGCCAGCACGGGGGGATTACAAGATACCCAGTACTTC. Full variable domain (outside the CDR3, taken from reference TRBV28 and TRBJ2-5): DVKVTQSSRYLVKRTGEKVFLECVQDMDHENMFWYRQDPGLGLRLIYFSYDVKMKEKGDIPEGYSVSREKKERFSLILESASTNQTSMYLCASTGGLQDTQYFGPGTRLLVL.

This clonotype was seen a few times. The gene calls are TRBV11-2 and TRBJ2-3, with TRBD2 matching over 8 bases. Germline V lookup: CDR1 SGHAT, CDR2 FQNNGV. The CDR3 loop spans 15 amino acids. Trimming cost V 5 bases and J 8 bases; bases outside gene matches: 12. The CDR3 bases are TGTGCCAGCAGCCTCGGGGCGGGAGGTGGAGCTACGCAGTATTTT. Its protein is CASSLGAGGGATQYF.

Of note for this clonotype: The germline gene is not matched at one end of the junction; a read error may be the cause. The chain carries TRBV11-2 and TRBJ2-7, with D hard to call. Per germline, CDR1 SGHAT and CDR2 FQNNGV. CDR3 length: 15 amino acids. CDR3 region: CASSFKATTGCEQYF. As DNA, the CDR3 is TGTGCCAGCAGCTTTAAAGCTACCACGGGCTGCGAGCAGTATTTC. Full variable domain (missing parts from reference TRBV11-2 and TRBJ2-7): EAGVAQSPRYKIIEKRQSVAFWCNPISGHATLYWYQQILGQGPKLLIQFQNNGVVDDSQLPKDRFSAERLKGVDSTLKIQPAKLEDSAVYLCASSFKATTGCEQYFGPGTRLTVT.

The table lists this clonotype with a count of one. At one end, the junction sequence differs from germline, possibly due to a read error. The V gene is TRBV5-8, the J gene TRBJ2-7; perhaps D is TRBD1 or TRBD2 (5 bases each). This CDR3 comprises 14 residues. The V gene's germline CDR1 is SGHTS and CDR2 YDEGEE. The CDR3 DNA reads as TGTGCCAGCAGCTTGGACCGGGACCTCTACGAGCAGTGCTTC. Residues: CASSLDRDLYEQCF.

The CDR3 bases are TGTGCCAGCGGGGTGGTCTACAATGAGCAGTTCTTC. Its protein is CASGVVYNEQFF. The chain is built from TRBV11-3 and TRBJ2-1; D gene ambiguous. The V end lost 8 bases, the J end lost 3 bases, and 8 bases lay between the germline ends. Germline loops: CDR1 SGHNT, CDR2 YENEEA. The length of the CDR3 is 12 residues. Variable domain in full (rest from reference TRBV11-3 and TRBJ2-1): EAGVVQSPRYKIIEKKQPVAFWCNPISGHNTLYWYLQNLGQGPELLIRYENEEAVDDSQLPKDRFSAERLKGVDSTLKIQPAELGDSAVYLCASGVVYNEQFFGPGTRLTVL.

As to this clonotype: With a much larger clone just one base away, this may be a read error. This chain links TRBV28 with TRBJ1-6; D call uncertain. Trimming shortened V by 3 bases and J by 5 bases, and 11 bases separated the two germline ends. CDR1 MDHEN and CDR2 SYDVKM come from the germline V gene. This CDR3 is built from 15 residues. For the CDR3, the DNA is TGTGCCAGCAGTTTCCTGGGTTTTAATAATTCACCCCTCCACTTT. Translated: CASSFLGFNNSPLHF.

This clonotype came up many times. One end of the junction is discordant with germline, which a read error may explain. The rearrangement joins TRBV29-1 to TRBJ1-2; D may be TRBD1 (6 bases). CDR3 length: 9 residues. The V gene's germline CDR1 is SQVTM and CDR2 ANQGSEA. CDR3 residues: CSVPGQPFF. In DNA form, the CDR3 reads TGCAGCGTCCCCGGACAGCCTTTCTTC.

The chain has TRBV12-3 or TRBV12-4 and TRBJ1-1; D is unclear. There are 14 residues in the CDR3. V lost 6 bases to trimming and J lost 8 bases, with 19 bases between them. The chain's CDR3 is CASSLGISIGEAFF. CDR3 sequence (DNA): TGTGCCAGCAGCTTGGGGATATCGATAGGCGAAGCTTTCTTT.

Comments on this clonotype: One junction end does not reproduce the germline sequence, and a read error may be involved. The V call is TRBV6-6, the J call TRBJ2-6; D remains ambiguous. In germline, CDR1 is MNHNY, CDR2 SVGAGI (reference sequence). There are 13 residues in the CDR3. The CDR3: CASSLPRASVLTF. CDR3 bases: TGTGCCAGCAGTCTACCTAGGGCCAGCGTCCTGACTTTC.

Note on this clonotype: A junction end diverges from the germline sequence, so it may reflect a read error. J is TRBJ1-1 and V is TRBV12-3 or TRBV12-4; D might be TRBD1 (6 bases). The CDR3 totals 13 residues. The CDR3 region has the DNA TGTGCTAGCAGTCGACAGGTGAACACTGAAGCTTTCTTT. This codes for CASSRQVNTEAFF.